A selection of T cell receptor beta chains follows, all from one sample in a study of blood T cell repertoires in COVID-19. This table comes from immunoSEQ multiplex PCR, and its TCRdb copy is limited to in-frame clones, with some not included. The sample holds fewer than 150,000 clones, approximately 87% seen once. Sequenced: peripheral blood. These receptors came from a woman between 65 and 79 years old with acute or convalescent COVID-19. Each CDR3 is given with its conserved first and last residue. The D gene is left open where the match is weak. Rows may omit the clone size; those that give it use once, few, many or a size class.

>-|-|TRBV28|TRBJ1-1
CASSLVGQINTEAFF
TGTGCCAGCAGTTTAGTTGGACAGATAAACACTGAAGCTTTCTTT
>-|-|TRBV5-5|TRBJ1-3
CASSLGMPGNTIYF
TGTGCCAGCAGCCTCGGGATGCCTGGAAACACCATATATTTT
>TRBD1|-|TRBV2|TRBJ1-5
CASRRTGSNQPQHF
TGTGCCAGCAGGAGGACAGGGAGTAATCAGCCCCAGCATTTT
>TRBD1|-|TRBV30|TRBJ2-7
CAWGATGGLGEQYF
TGTGCCTGGGGGGCGACAGGGGGCCTGGGCGAGCAGTACTTC
>-|-|TRBV3-1/TRBV3-2|TRBJ1-6
CASSQAGPQVLHF
TGTGCCAGCAGCCAAGCAGGGCCCCAGGTCCTCCACTTT
>-|once|TRBV11-2|TRBJ2-3
CASSSSDTQYF
TGTGCCAGCAGCTCCTCGGATACGCAGTATTTT
>TRBD1|-|TRBV10-2|TRBJ1-1
CASSNRGAEAFF
TGCGCCAGCAGTAACAGGGGCGCTGAAGCTTTCTTT
>-|-|TRBV19|TRBJ2-7
CATSGGLEQYF
TGTGCCACCTCTGGGGGCCTCGAGCAGTACTTC
>TRBD2|-|TRBV3-1/TRBV3-2|TRBJ2-1
CASGRGAYNEQFF
TGTGCCAGCGGGCGGGGGGCTTACAATGAGCAGTTCTTC
>TRBD1|once|TRBV6-5|TRBJ1-2
CASSLRDRVSYGYTF
TGTGCCAGCAGTCTCCGGGACAGGGTTAGTTATGGCTACACCTTC
>TRBD1|-|TRBV29-1|TRBJ1-5
CSVELLGTGQHF
TGCAGCGTTGAATTACTAGGGACAGGTCAGCATTTT
>-|-|TRBV28|TRBJ1-2
CASSLNGGNYGYTF
TGTGCCAGCAGTTTAAACGGGGGGAACTATGGCTACACCTTC
>-|-|TRBV29-1|TRBJ2-7
CSVTQETYEQYF
TGCAGCGTAACACAAGAAACCTACGAGCAGTACTTC
>TRBD1|-|TRBV6-1|TRBJ2-2
CASSEEGAVSGELFF
TGTGCCAGCAGTGAAGAGGGGGCCGTTTCCGGGGAGCTGTTTTTT
>TRBD1|once|TRBV19|TRBJ2-1
CASSTYSGTGGNNEQFF
TGTGCCAGTAGTACCTACTCCGGGACAGGGGGAAACAATGAGCAGTTCTTC
>-|-|TRBV12-3/TRBV12-4|TRBJ1-4
CASTGKTNEKLFF
TGTGCCAGCACGGGGAAGACTAATGAAAAACTGTTTTTT
>-|-|TRBV6-5|TRBJ1-5
CASSYSAYSNQPQHF
TGTGCCAGCAGTTACTCAGCCTATAGCAATCAGCCCCAGCATTTT
>TRBD2|once|TRBV5-1|TRBJ2-3
CASSPGLGVGDTQYF
TGCGCCAGCAGCCCGGGACTAGGGGTAGGAGATACGCAGTATTTT
>-|-|TRBV12-3/TRBV12-4|TRBJ1-5
CASLGDFNQPQHF
TGTGCCAGCCTAGGGGATTTCAATCAGCCCCAGCATTTT
>TRBD2|-|TRBV3-1/TRBV3-2|TRBJ2-5
CASSQVAGMPETQYF
TGTGCCAGCAGCCAAGTAGCGGGGATGCCGGAGACCCAGTACTTC
>-|-|TRBV28|TRBJ1-5
CASSGLGGGQPQHF
TGTGCCAGCAGTGGCCTAGGCGGTGGTCAGCCCCAGCATTTT
>-|-|TRBV10-2|TRBJ2-3
CASSDDLATASGGYF
TGCGCCAGCAGTGACGACCTAGCGACGGCCTCCGGGGGGTATTTT
>-|-|TRBV11-2|TRBJ2-2
CASSYRTTNTGELFF
TGTGCCAGCAGCTACCGGACAACGAACACCGGGGAGCTGTTTTTT
>-|-|TRBV6-2/TRBV6-3|TRBJ2-3
CASSRLSPSTDTQYF
TGTGCCAGCAGTCGCCTTAGTCCGAGCACAGATACGCAGTATTTT
>-|-|TRBV6-5|TRBJ2-7
CASRPPGRDSYEQYF
TGTGCCAGCAGGCCCCCCGGGCGGGACTCCTACGAGCAGTACTTC
>-|-|TRBV28|TRBJ1-3
CASSFSLESLPSGNTIYF
TGTGCCAGCAGTTTCTCGCTGGAGTCTCTACCCTCTGGAAACACCATATATTTT
>-|-|TRBV21-1|TRBJ1-6
CASSNDQGATSIDNSPLHF
TGTGCCAGCAGCAATGATCAGGGGGCTACCTCTATCGATAATTCACCCCTCCACTTT
>-|-|TRBV19|TRBJ2-6
CASSEAPGANVLTF
TGTGCCAGTAGTGAAGCGCCTGGGGCCAACGTCCTGACTTTC
>-|-|TRBV19|TRBJ1-4
CASQHPTNEKLFF
TGTGCCAGTCAACACCCAACTAATGAAAAACTGTTTTTT
>-|-|TRBV21-1|TRBJ1-1
CASSKSLGTMNTEAFF
TGTGCCAGCAGCAAATCCCTGGGCACGATGAACACTGAAGCTTTCTTT
>TRBD1|once|TRBV27|TRBJ2-7
CASGTTQGRHEQYF
TGTGCCAGCGGAACAACACAGGGGCGGCACGAGCAGTACTTC
>-|-|TRBV7-3|TRBJ2-1
CASSQQGSDEQFF
TGTGCCAGCAGCCAACAAGGTAGCGATGAGCAGTTCTTC
>TRBD1|-|TRBV28|TRBJ1-2
CASSFHRTGGFGYTF
TGTGCCAGCAGTTTTCACAGGACAGGCGGGTTTGGCTACACCTTC
>-|-|TRBV6-5|TRBJ1-4
CASSWEGGSNEKLFF
TGTGCCAGCTCCTGGGAGGGAGGGTCAAATGAAAAACTGTTTTTT
>-|-|TRBV5-1|TRBJ1-4
CAPTSGGPTNEKLFF
TGCGCCCCCACCAGCGGGGGGCCAACTAATGAAAAACTGTTTTTT
>TRBD1|-|TRBV30|TRBJ2-7
CAWATGVKQYF
TGTGCCTGGGCGACAGGGGTCAAGCAGTACTTC
>-|once|TRBV11-2|TRBJ2-1
CASSSGAAYNEQFF
TGTGCCAGCAGCTCAGGGGCGGCCTACAATGAGCAGTTCTTC
>-|-|TRBV28|TRBJ2-4
CASEPPDSGKNIQYF
TGTGCCAGCGAGCCCCCCGACAGTGGCAAAAACATTCAGTACTTC
>-|-|TRBV18|TRBJ2-7
CASSPPQPGNYEQYF
TGTGCCAGCTCACCACCTCAACCAGGGAACTACGAGCAGTACTTC
>-|-|TRBV30|TRBJ1-6
CAGYRVSPLHF
TGTGCCGGATACAGGGTCTCACCCCTCCACTTT
>TRBD1|-|TRBV7-6|TRBJ1-1
CASSLGTGHTEAFF
TGTGCCAGCAGCCTTGGGACAGGTCACACTGAAGCTTTCTTT
>-|once|TRBV21-1|TRBJ2-5
CASSRSTGFRPEETQYF
TGTGCCAGCAGTCGATCGACAGGGTTTCGACCAGAAGAGACCCAGTACTTC
>-|-|TRBV5-1|TRBJ1-6
CASSLTGPSNSPLHF
TGCGCCAGCAGCTTGACAGGACCCTCTAATTCACCCCTCCACTTT